A selection of T cell receptor beta chains follows, all from one sample in a study of spatial heterogeneity in lung cancer. TCRdb reprocessed the 5' RACE reads via MiXCR and lists one record per CDR3 protein. The table has more than 30,000 distinct CDR3 sequences, over 9.5% seen once; the top ten hold 25% to 35%. This specimen consisted of PBMCs, obtained at follow-up. The receptors stem from a female donor with early-stage non-small cell lung cancer. Each CDR3 is given with its conserved first and last residue. The D gene is left open where the match is weak. Only part of the rows carry a size: once, few, many, or a class if the clone is expanded.

J gene,CDR3 length,V gene,clone size,D gene,CDR3 DNA,CDR3 protein
TRBJ2-1,16,TRBV19,many,TRBD1,TGTGCCAGTAGTAGGTCCGGGACAGGACCCTACAATGAGCAGTTCTTC,CASSRSGTGPYNEQFF
TRBJ2-5,10,TRBV20-1,many,.,TGCGGGGACCTACAAGAGACCCAGTACTTC,CGDLQETQYF
TRBJ2-6,14,TRBV3-1,many,.,TGTGCCAGCAGCCAGGATGGCTGGGCCAACGTCCTGACTTTC,CASSQDGWANVLTF
TRBJ2-2,13,TRBV19,many,.,TGTGCCAGTAGTATTCGACCCACCGGGGAGCTGTTTTTT,CASSIRPTGELFF
TRBJ2-4,13,TRBV12-3/TRBV12-4,many,.,TGTGCCAGCACCCCGGGAACAGAGAACATTCAGTACTTC,CASTPGTENIQYF
TRBJ2-2,14,TRBV28,.,.,TGTGCCAGCAGACCCCAGGGTGGCACCCGGGAGCTGTTTTTT,CASRPQGGTRELFF
TRBJ2-7,15,TRBV28,.,.,TGTGCCAGCAGTTTATCGGCAGGATGGTCCTACGAGCAGTACTTC,CASSLSAGWSYEQYF
TRBJ1-1,13,TRBV7-3,many,.,TGTGCCAGCAGCTTGACGGGAGATACTGAAGCTTTCTTT,CASSLTGDTEAFF
TRBJ1-4,17,TRBV6-5,many,TRBD1,TGTGCCAGCAGCTGGACAGGGGGCCTGGAAACTAATGAAAAACTGTTTTTT,CASSWTGGLETNEKLFF
TRBJ1-1,16,TRBV7-9,many,.,TGTGCCAGCAGCTCGACCTGGCACGACGGGAACACTGAAGCTTTCTTT,CASSSTWHDGNTEAFF
TRBJ1-6,18,TRBV2,few,.,TGTGCCAGCAGTGATCCGATTGGAGACGTGAGAAGGAATTCACCCCTCCACTTT,CASSDPIGDVRRNSPLHF
TRBJ2-7,15,TRBV7-2,.,TRBD2,TGTGCCAGCAGCGTCCTGTTAGGCGGGGGGGCCGAGCAGTACTTC,CASSVLLGGGAEQYF
TRBJ2-1,13,TRBV4-3,.,.,TGCGCCAGCAGCTCCCACGACAACAATGAGCAGTTCTTC,CASSSHDNNEQFF
TRBJ2-6,15,TRBV9,few,.,TGTGCCAGCAGCGTACGGCCCGCCGGGGCCAACGTCCTGACTTTC,CASSVRPAGANVLTF
TRBJ2-4,15,TRBV20-1,.,.,TGCAGTGCCCTGACTGGGCGTACGGCCAAAAACATTCAGTACTTC,CSALTGRTAKNIQYF
TRBJ1-3,14,TRBV12-3/TRBV12-4,.,TRBD1,TGTGCCAGCAGTTCGACAGGGGACGGAAACACCATATATTTT,CASSSTGDGNTIYF
TRBJ2-1,13,TRBV28,few,.,TGTGCCAGCAGGCCAACAGGGAACAATGAGCAGTTCTTC,CASRPTGNNEQFF
TRBJ1-3,14,TRBV27,few,.,TGTGCCAGCAGCGCCGGATACTCTGGAAACACCATATATTTT,CASSAGYSGNTIYF
TRBJ2-5,14,TRBV6-5,few,.,TGTGCCAGCCACCACCTAGGCTTCCAAGAGACCCAGTACTTC,CASHHLGFQETQYF
TRBJ2-6,16,TRBV19,.,.,TGTGCCAGTAGTATAGGACGTCGCTCTGGGGCCAACGTCCTGACTTTC,CASSIGRRSGANVLTF
TRBJ2-3,13,TRBV7-6,many,.,TGTGCCAGCAGCTTAATGGGGGTGGATACGCAGTATTTT,CASSLMGVDTQYF
TRBJ2-5,14,TRBV6-1,many,.,TGTGCCAGCAGTGAGAGGGCGTACCAAGAGACCCAGTACTTC,CASSERAYQETQYF
TRBJ1-6,12,TRBV7-2,many,.,TGTGCCAGCAGCTTGGGAGGATCACCCCTCCACTTT,CASSLGGSPLHF
TRBJ1-3,15,TRBV19,many,.,TGTGCCAGCGCTCCCTCGGGGTTCTCTGGAAACACCATATATTTT,CASAPSGFSGNTIYF
TRBJ2-3,14,TRBV5-1,many,.,TGCGCCAGCAGCTTGGAACAGGCCGCAGATACGCAGTATTTT,CASSLEQAADTQYF
TRBJ2-7,13,TRBV7-9,many,TRBD1,TGTGCCAGCAGCTGGGACAGTTTCTACGAGCAGTACTTC,CASSWDSFYEQYF
TRBJ2-6,18,TRBV28,many,TRBD1,TGTGCCAGCAGTGATGGCGCAGGGGGCGCCTCTGGGGCCAACGTCCTGACTTTC,CASSDGAGGASGANVLTF
TRBJ2-5,14,TRBV15,few,TRBD2,TGTGCCACCAGCAGAGATCGGGGGGAAGAGACCCAGTACTTC,CATSRDRGEETQYF
TRBJ2-3,17,TRBV11-1,many,.,TGTGCCAGCAGGTCTGGGGGACATTCCCGATTCACAGATACGCAGTATTTT,CASRSGGHSRFTDTQYF
TRBJ2-7,12,TRBV20-1,many,TRBD1,TGCAGAGCACAGGGGAAGTCCTACGAGCAGTACTTC,CRAQGKSYEQYF
TRBJ1-2,15,TRBV7-8,.,TRBD1,TGTGCCAGCAGCTTAGACGGGACAGGGTACTATGGCTACACCTTC,CASSLDGTGYYGYTF
TRBJ1-1,14,TRBV5-1,many,.,TGCGCCAGCAGCGAAGACAGCTCAAACACTGAAGCTTTCTTT,CASSEDSSNTEAFF
TRBJ1-1,14,TRBV28,many,.,TGTGCCAGCAGTTCCCCAGTCATGAACACTGAAGCTTTCTTT,CASSSPVMNTEAFF
TRBJ1-5,14,TRBV4-1,.,.,TGCGCCAGCAGCCAGGTGGGTTTGGGTCAGCCCCAGCATTTT,CASSQVGLGQPQHF
TRBJ2-2,15,TRBV12-3/TRBV12-4,many,.,TGTGCCAGCAGTCCACAGGTCAAGGGAACCGGGGAGCTGTTTTTT,CASSPQVKGTGELFF
TRBJ2-2,16,TRBV11-2,many,TRBD2,TGTGCCAGCAGCCAACCGGGACTAGCCTTGACCGGGGAGCTGTTTTTT,CASSQPGLALTGELFF
TRBJ2-2,14,TRBV7-9,many,.,TGTGCCAGCAGCCTGGGACAGAACACCGGGGAGCTGTTTTTT,CASSLGQNTGELFF
TRBJ2-1,15,TRBV11-2,.,.,TGTGCCAGCAGCCGTGGGCAGGGGAGCTACAATGAGCAGTTCTTC,CASSRGQGSYNEQFF
TRBJ1-2,12,TRBV7-8,many,.,TGTGCCAGCAGCTCGGGCCTCGGGGGCTACACCTTC,CASSSGLGGYTF
TRBJ2-7,16,TRBV20-1,many,TRBD2,TGCAGTGCTAGAGATCCTAGCGGGGGGTTGCCTAACGAGCAGTACTTC,CSARDPSGGLPNEQYF
TRBJ2-7,12,TRBV30,few,.,TGTGCCTGGAGTCCTGGACGTTTCGAGCAGTACTTC,CAWSPGRFEQYF
TRBJ1-1,14,TRBV5-1,many,.,TGCGCCAGCAGCCCGGTTTTAAAGAACACTGAAGCTTTCTTT,CASSPVLKNTEAFF
TRBJ2-5,15,TRBV20-1,.,.,TGCAGTGCTAGAACCCCGGAACAGCCGCAAGAGACCCAGTACTTC,CSARTPEQPQETQYF
TRBJ2-7,14,TRBV4-3,many,.,TGCGCCAGCAGCCAAGACGAACGATCCTACGAGCAGTACTTC,CASSQDERSYEQYF
TRBJ1-1,13,TRBV15,few,.,TGTGCCACCAGCGTTTTCATGGGGCCTGAAGCTTTCTTT,CATSVFMGPEAFF
TRBJ1-2,15,TRBV4-2,many,TRBD1,TGTGCCAGCAGCCAACTAACCGGGACAGGGGATGGCTACACCTTC,CASSQLTGTGDGYTF
TRBJ1-2,13,TRBV2,few,.,TGTGCCAGCAGTGAAGAGGGCGGGCATGGCTACACCTTC,CASSEEGGHGYTF
TRBJ1-4,15,TRBV7-9,many,TRBD1,TGTGCCAGCAGCCGGCGGACAGGGGGCAATGAAAAACTGTTTTTT,CASSRRTGGNEKLFF
TRBJ2-3,13,TRBV6-5,.,.,TGTGCCAGCTCCAGGGGGGCCCGGGATACGCAGTATTTT,CASSRGARDTQYF
TRBJ2-1,15,TRBV19,few,.,TGTGCCAGTAGTATGGGGGCTCTACCGGGGAATGAGCAGTTCTTC,CASSMGALPGNEQFF
TRBJ1-2,14,TRBV6-6,many,.,TGTGCCAGCAGTTACTCCGACATTCCAGCTGGCTACACCTTC,CASSYSDIPAGYTF
TRBJ2-7,12,TRBV25-1,.,.,TGTGCCAGCAGGGACAGATACTACGAGCAGTACTTC,CASRDRYYEQYF
TRBJ1-5,14,TRBV6-5,.,TRBD1,TGTGCCAGCAGGTCAGGGGGCCACGGTCAGCCCCAGCATTTT,CASRSGGHGQPQHF
TRBJ2-7,18,TRBV28,many,.,TGTGCCAGCAGTACCACCCGAGGCAGGCCTATTAGCTCCTACGAGCAGTACTTC,CASSTTRGRPISSYEQYF
TRBJ1-3,16,TRBV28,few,TRBD1,TGTGCCAGCAGTTTCCCCACAGGGGGACTGGGAAACACCATATATTTT,CASSFPTGGLGNTIYF
TRBJ2-1,12,TRBV7-2,medium-sized,.,TGTGCCAGCATGACGGGGGCATTTGAGCAGTTCTTC,CASMTGAFEQFF
TRBJ1-2,16,TRBV2,few,.,TGTGCCAGCAGTGAAGCCCGCAAGGCAGCTAACTATGGCTACACCTTC,CASSEARKAANYGYTF
TRBJ2-1,12,TRBV29-1,few,.,TGCAGCGTTCCTGACAGGTACAATGAGCAGTTCTTC,CSVPDRYNEQFF